The 30 T cell receptor beta chains below were found in one sample sequenced in a study of human T cells and chemical hapten exposure. Time point in this sample: patch test 1, 2 weeks after DPC sensitization. Sample treatment: therapeutic diphenylcyclopropenone sensitization with weekly scalp DPC. TCRdb fed the RACE reads into MiXCR, producing one record per CDR3 protein. The repertoire holds tens of thousands of distinct CDR3 sequences, with approximately 10% as singletons. Specimen: whole blood, collected in connection with sensitization to the hapten diphenylcyclopropenone (DPC). Every receptor here comes from a woman between 45 and 60 years old with alopecia areata. Some clones in this sample may be carry-over from other donors' samples.

The chain employs TRBV19 and TRBJ2-1, with 13 bases identical to TRBD2. The V gene's germline CDR1 is LNHDA and CDR2 SQIVND (reference sequence). The V gene end was trimmed by 3 bases and the J gene end by 9 bases; junction bases not matched to a gene: 8. The CDR3 has 16 amino acids. Here the CDR3 DNA reads TGTGCCAGTAGTATGGTGACTAGCGGGAGGATCGGTGAGCAGTTCTTC. Protein: CASSMVTSGRIGEQFF.

The sample holds many counts of this clonotype. This sequence joins TRBV7-3 and TRBJ1-5; D gene unclear. The CDR3 totals 13 residues. Between the trimmed V and J ends, which lost 2 bases and 5 bases, there was a span of 7 bases. In germline, CDR1 is SGHTA, CDR2 FQGTGA. This CDR3 is CASSLRHDQPQHF. CDR3 in DNA: TGTGCCAGCAGCTTACGGCACGATCAGCCCCAGCATTTT.

This clonotype was recorded a few times. The chain is built from TRBV7-3 and TRBJ2-2; 11 bases are shared with TRBD2. There are 19 residues in the CDR3. The germline V gene has CDR1 SGHTA and CDR2 FQGTGA. The J segment lost 4 bases and the V segment lost 6 bases, leaving 16 bases of the junction unmatched. CDR3 sequence: CASSLPQLSGRASTGELFF. CDR3 DNA: TGTGCCAGCAGTTTACCCCAACTTAGCGGGAGGGCCAGCACCGGGGAGCTGTTTTTT.

V gene TRBV29-1 combines with J gene TRBJ2-7; a weak D match, TRBD1 (5 bases). CDR3 size: 12 residues. Trimming cost V 4 bases and J 4 bases, with 11 bases left between them. Germline lookup yields CDR1 SQVTM and CDR2 ANQGSEA. CDR3 sequence reads: CSVAQGPYEQYF. CDR3 sequence (DNA): TGCAGCGTTGCGCAGGGTCCTTACGAGCAGTACTTC.

In this sample, this clonotype turned up many times. This chain connects TRBV28 to TRBJ1-2, with no clear D. Looked up from germline, CDR1 is MDHEN and CDR2 is SYDVKM. The ends were cut back, 7 bases at V and 8 bases at J, with 14 bases in the middle. The CDR3 length is 12 residues. The chain's CDR3 is CASNRVSWGYTF. Written as DNA, the CDR3 is TGTGCCAGCAATCGGGTCTCTTGGGGCTACACCTTC.

This clonotype came up many times. The rearrangement uses TRBV3-1 and TRBJ1-3; unclear D gene. Trimming cost V 3 bases and J 0 bases, with 15 bases left between them. Germline assignment: CDR1 LGHDT and CDR2 YNNKEL (reference sequence). The CDR3 has 17 residues. The CDR3 DNA reads TGTGCCAGCAGCCATGCCCCCTCAGTAGTCTCTGGAAACACCATATATTTT. As protein: CASSHAPSVVSGNTIYF.

The sample holds a few counts of this clonotype. The V call is TRBV19, the J call TRBJ1-5; D perhaps matches TRBD1 (6 bases). Germline lookup yields CDR1 LNHDA and CDR2 SQIVND (reference sequence). Trimming removed 3 bases from V and 4 bases from J, with 13 bases in between. The CDR3 is 15 residues long. The CDR3 reads CASSMARGRNQPQHF. CDR3 nucleotides: TGTGCCAGTAGTATGGCCAGGGGACGTAATCAGCCCCAGCATTTT.

Regarding this clonotype: A much larger clone lies one base from this, so it may be a read error. The chain links TRBV4-1 to TRBJ2-1; 9 nucleotides agree with TRBD2. The CDR3 sequence is 16 residues long. Germline V CDR1 and CDR2: MGHRA, YSYEKL. CDR3 amino acids: CASNQSGLAGNNEQFF. CDR3 bases: TGCGCCAGCAACCAATCGGGGCTAGCGGGGAACAATGAGCAGTTCTTC.

This clonotype was detected only a few times. This chain links TRBV29-1 with TRBJ1-1; D gene ambiguous. V lost 7 bases and J lost 5, with 11 bases in between. The CDR3 has 11 amino acids. Germline values: CDR1 SQVTM, CDR2 ANQGSEA. In DNA form, the CDR3 reads TGCAGCGCAGACCTAGTGACTGAAGCTTTCTTT. Its translation: CSADLVTEAFF.

This clonotype appeared a few times. This rearrangement joins TRBV5-5 to TRBJ1-1; D is uncertain. The CDR3 is 12 amino acids. The germline CDR1 and CDR2 sequences are SGHKS and YYEKEE (reference sequence). Trimming pared 4 bases from V and 5 bases from J, leaving 9 bases between. The CDR3 DNA reads as TGTGCCAGCAGCCCGAAGAGGACTGAAGCTTTCTTT. Its protein product is CASSPKRTEAFF.

This clonotype has only a few counts. The gene calls are TRBV6-6 and TRBJ2-5, with 9 bases fitting TRBD1. The germline V gene encodes CDR1 MNHNY and CDR2 SVGAGI (reference sequence). J gave up 5 bases and V 2 bases, and 3 bases lay outside the gene matches. There are 14 residues in the CDR3. For the CDR3, the DNA is TGTGCCAGCAGTTACCCTGGACAGGGGGAGACCCAGTACTTC. Its translation: CASSYPGQGETQYF.

The chain uses TRBV18 and TRBJ2-1; D is perhaps TRBD1 or TRBD2 (5 bases each). CDR3 size: 18 residues. Trimming removed 3 bases from V and 7 bases from J, with 25 bases in between. Germline loops: CDR1 KGHSH, CDR2 LQKENI. Here the CDR3 DNA reads TGTGCCAGCTCACCCAACCTCATGAGGGGCACATCGGGAAATGAGCAGTTCTTC. Protein sequence: CASSPNLMRGTSGNEQFF.

Many counts were recorded for this clonotype. The chain is built from TRBV6-2 or TRBV6-3 and TRBJ2-3; 7 bases are shared with TRBD2. The CDR3 extends over 12 amino acids. Germline trimming cut 8 bases from V and 1 base from J; bases unmatched to any gene: 0. In germline, CDR1 is MNHEY, CDR2 SVGEGT. Here the CDR3 reads CASGRGTDTQYF. CDR3 DNA: TGTGCCAGCGGGAGGGGCACAGATACGCAGTATTTT.

This clonotype was observed a handful of times. This rearrangement joins TRBV20-1 to TRBJ2-5, with D possibly TRBD2 on 6 matching bases. CDR1 DFQATT and CDR2 SNEGSKA come from the germline V gene (reference sequence). CDR3 length: 13 amino acids. V dropped 6 bases and J dropped 5 bases, with 16 bases sitting between them. CDR3 residues: CSAKTGTLETQYF. CDR3 coding DNA: TGCAGTGCCAAAACCGGGACTTTGGAGACCCAGTACTTC.

This clonotype occurred a few times. The chain employs TRBV7-9 and TRBJ2-1, with 10 bases fitting TRBD2. The CDR3 has 16 residues. Germline V CDR1 and CDR2: SEHNR, FQNEAQ (reference sequence). The V segment lost 3 bases and the J segment 2 bases; nucleotides outside the gene matches: 4. CDR3 protein: CASSFLTSGTYNEQFF. The CDR3, as DNA: TGTGCCAGCAGCTTTCTAACTAGCGGGACCTACAATGAGCAGTTCTTC. Full variable domain (missing parts from reference TRBV7-9 and TRBJ2-1): DTGVSQNPRHKITKRGQNVTFRCDPISEHNRLYWYRQTLGQGPEFLTYFQNEAQLEKSRLLSDRFSAERPKGSFSTLEIQRTEQGDSAMYLCASSFLTSGTYNEQFFGPGTRLTVL.

The gene calls are TRBV7-2 and TRBJ2-1, with 8 bases lining up with TRBD1. Trimming removed 2 bases from V and 8 bases from J; junction bases left unmatched: 2. Germline V gives CDR1 SGHTA, CDR2 FQGNSA. The CDR3 covers 13 residues. The CDR3 nucleotides read TGTGCCAGCAGCTTAACAGGGGGATATGAGCAGTTCTTC. Encoded protein: CASSLTGGYEQFF. Combining the CDR3 with reference TRBV7-2 and TRBJ2-1 gives the whole variable domain GAGVSQSPSNKVTEKGKDVELRCDPISGHTALYWYRQSLGQGLEFLIYFQGNSAPDKSGLPSDRFSAERTGGSVSTLTIQRTQQEDSAVYLCASSLTGGYEQFFGPGTRLTVL.

This clonotype was seen a handful of times. The chain has TRBV29-1 and TRBJ2-3; D call uncertain. Germline loops: CDR1 SQVTM, CDR2 ANQGSEA. V was pared by 4 bases and J by 0 bases, with 8 bases between. The CDR3 is made up of 13 amino acids. The CDR3 DNA reads TGCAGCGTTGGACCGGATAGCACAGATACGCAGTATTTT. It translates to CSVGPDSTDTQYF.

J is TRBJ1-1 and V is TRBV10-3, with D tentatively TRBD1 (5 bases). The CDR3 is 13 amino acids. Trimming stripped 6 bases from V and 1 base from J, with 9 bases between. Germline CDR1 and CDR2: ENHRY and SYGVKD. Here the CDR3 DNA reads TGTGCCATCAGGGGGACGGAGAACACTGAAGCTTTCTTT. It translates to CAIRGTENTEAFF.

The rearrangement links TRBV30 to TRBJ2-6; perhaps TRBD2 as D (6 bases). Germline V gene sequence: CDR1 GTSNPN, CDR2 SVGIG (reference sequence). V lost 5 bases, J lost 0 bases, and 20 bases lay in between. This CDR3 has 18 amino acids. Written as DNA, the CDR3 is TGTGCCTGGGGCGGGGCCCCCATAAAGAGCTCTGGGGCCAACGTCCTGACTTTC. It yields the protein CAWGGAPIKSSGANVLTF.

This clonotype has a count of ten or more. The chain carries TRBV11-2 and TRBJ2-1; no definite D call. This CDR3 contains 16 residues. Germline CDR1 reads SGHAT; CDR2 reads FQNNGV. V was cut by 1 base and J by 0 bases, with 10 bases left in between. CDR3 loop: CASSLAAESSYNEQFF. CDR3 coding DNA: TGTGCCAGCAGCTTAGCGGCGGAGAGCTCCTACAATGAGCAGTTCTTC.

This clonotype came up many times. V is TRBV6-2 or TRBV6-3 and J is TRBJ2-1; TRBD2 aligns across 11 bases. The CDR3 sequence is 15 residues long. V lost 6 bases, J lost 4 bases, and 5 bases stayed unmatched. Germline values: CDR1 MNHEY, CDR2 SVGEGT. CDR3 sequence: CASRRRTSGYNEQFF. CDR3 bases: TGTGCCAGCAGAAGACGGACTAGCGGGTACAATGAGCAGTTCTTC.

The V call is TRBV29-1, the J call TRBJ2-3, with D hard to call. The CDR3 extends over 12 amino acids. V was cut by 7 bases and J by 4 bases, with 12 bases left in between. Germline V lookup: CDR1 SQVTM, CDR2 ANQGSEA. The CDR3 DNA reads as TGCAGCGCCTCAAGGTCTGCAGATACGCAGTATTTT. It encodes CSASRSADTQYF.

This chain connects TRBV7-2 to TRBJ2-7; D gene unclear. Deletions cut 1 base from V and 0 bases from J, with 10 bases between. Germline V lookup: CDR1 SGHTA, CDR2 FQGNSA. This CDR3 is 15 amino acids long. CDR3 nucleotides: TGTGCCAGCAGCTTAGGGCAGGCTCCCTCCTACGAGCAGTACTTC. Encoded protein: CASSLGQAPSYEQYF.

A few counts support this clonotype. V gene TRBV7-3 combines with J gene TRBJ2-1; the match to TRBD2 covers 9 bases. The CDR3 has 17 residues. Germline V gene data show CDR1 as SGHTA and CDR2 as FQGTGA. Losses at the gene ends were 1 base for V and 7 bases for J; bases not matched to a gene: 11. The chain's CDR3 is CASSLMSTSGKGNEQFF. The CDR3 DNA reads as TGTGCCAGCAGCTTAATGTCGACTAGCGGCAAAGGGAATGAGCAGTTCTTC.

This clonotype was observed a handful of times. The chain combines TRBV28 with TRBJ2-7; TRBD1 matches 8 bases. This CDR3 spans 17 amino acids. V lost 3 bases, J lost 0 bases, and 10 bases stayed unmatched. Germline CDR1 MDHEN, CDR2 SYDVKM. CDR3 in amino acids: CASSFVPGTGYSYEQYF. The DNA for the CDR3 is TGTGCCAGCAGTTTCGTCCCAGGGACAGGTTACTCCTACGAGCAGTACTTC.

This clonotype was seen ten or more times. This chain connects TRBV11-2 to TRBJ2-4, with D unresolved. Trimming stripped 2 bases from V and 0 bases from J, with 8 bases between. Germline CDR1 is SGHAT and CDR2 is FQNNGV. The CDR3 is 15 amino acids. The CDR3: CASSLNGLAKNIQYF. The CDR3 DNA follows: TGTGCCAGCAGCTTAAACGGGTTAGCCAAAAACATTCAGTACTTC.

This clonotype turned up a few times. The chain joins TRBV11-2 to TRBJ2-5; D possibly corresponds to TRBD2 (6 bases). This CDR3 has 14 amino acids. Germline V gives CDR1 SGHAT, CDR2 FQNNGV. V was shortened by 5 bases and J by 5 bases, with 15 bases between the two germline ends. Here the CDR3 DNA reads TGTGCCAGCAGCCGACGGGGGTTACTGGAGACCCAGTACTTC. Its protein is CASSRRGLLETQYF.

This clonotype was picked up a small number of times. The V and J genes are TRBV6-5 and TRBJ2-3; TRBD2 matches 8 bases. The CDR3 covers 14 residues. CDR1 and CDR2 from the germline V gene are MNHEY and SVGAGI. V gave up 2 bases and J gave up 6 bases; unmatched junction bases: 4. CDR3 loop: CASSYARGADTQYF. The CDR3 nucleotides read TGTGCCAGCAGTTACGCGCGGGGGGCGGATACGCAGTATTTT.

The chain is built from TRBV7-2 and TRBJ1-6; 8 bases map to TRBD1. CDR3 size: 16 residues. Unmatched junction bases numbered 10, after V lost 5 bases and J lost 7 bases. CDR1 is SGHTA and CDR2 is FQGNSA in the germline V gene. The chain's CDR3 is CASSPWTGSKNSPLHF. DNA for the CDR3: TGTGCCAGCAGCCCCTGGACAGGGTCAAAGAATTCACCCCTCCACTTT. The variable domain in full, completed from reference TRBV7-2 and TRBJ1-6, reads GAGVSQSPSNKVTEKGKDVELRCDPISGHTALYWYRQSLGQGLEFLIYFQGNSAPDKSGLPSDRFSAERTGGSVSTLTIQRTQQEDSAVYLCASSPWTGSKNSPLHFGNGTRLTVT.

This clonotype has just a few counts. The chain combines TRBV7-9 with TRBJ2-5, with 7 bases fitting TRBD2. In germline, CDR1 is SEHNR, CDR2 FQNEAQ (reference sequence). V was pared by 1 base and J by 3 bases, with 5 bases of the junction left unmatched. The CDR3 has 15 amino acids. CDR3 nucleotide sequence: TGTGCCAGCAGCTTAGAGGCGGGAGAGGAAGAGACCCAGTACTTC. It translates to CASSLEAGEEETQYF.